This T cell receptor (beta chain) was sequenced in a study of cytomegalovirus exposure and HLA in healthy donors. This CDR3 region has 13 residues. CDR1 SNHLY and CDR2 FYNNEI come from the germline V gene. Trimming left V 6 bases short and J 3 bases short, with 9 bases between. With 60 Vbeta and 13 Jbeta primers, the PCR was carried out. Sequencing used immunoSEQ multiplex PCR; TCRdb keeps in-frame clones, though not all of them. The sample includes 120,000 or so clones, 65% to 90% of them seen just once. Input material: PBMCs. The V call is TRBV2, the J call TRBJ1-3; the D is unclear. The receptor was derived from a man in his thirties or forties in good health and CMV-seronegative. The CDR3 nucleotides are TGTGCCAGCAGCCGCGGCCTTGGAAACACCATATATTTT. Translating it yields CASSRGLGNTIYF.